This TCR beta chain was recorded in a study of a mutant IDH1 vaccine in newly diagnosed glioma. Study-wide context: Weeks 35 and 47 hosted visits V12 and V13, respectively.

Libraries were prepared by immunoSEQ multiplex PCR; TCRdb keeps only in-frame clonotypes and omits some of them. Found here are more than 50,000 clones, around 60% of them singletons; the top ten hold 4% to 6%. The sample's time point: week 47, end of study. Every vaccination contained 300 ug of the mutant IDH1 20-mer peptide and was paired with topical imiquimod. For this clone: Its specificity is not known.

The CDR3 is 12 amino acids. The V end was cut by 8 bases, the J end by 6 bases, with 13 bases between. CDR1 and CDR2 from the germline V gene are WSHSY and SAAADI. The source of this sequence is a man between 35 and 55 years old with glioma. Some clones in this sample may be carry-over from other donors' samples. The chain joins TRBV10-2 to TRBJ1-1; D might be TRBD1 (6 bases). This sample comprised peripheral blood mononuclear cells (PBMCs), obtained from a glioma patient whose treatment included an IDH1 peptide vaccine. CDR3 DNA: TGCGCCAGCGCGGGGAGGGGGGCTGAAGCTTTCTTT. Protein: CASAGRGAEAFF.